This T cell receptor (beta chain) was recorded in a study of cytomegalovirus exposure and HLA in healthy donors. In the study overall: Ancestry clustering placed 81% of under 450 genotyped donors in the Caucasian-associated cluster.

The PCR contained 60 Vbeta and 13 Jbeta primers. The method was immunoSEQ multiplex PCR; TCRdb's version includes in-frame clones alone and lacks a portion of them. This sample has about 130,000 clones, with about 68% found just once. Trimming pared 0 bases from V and 7 bases from J, leaving 13 bases between. The CDR3 is 15 amino acids. CDR1 and CDR2 from the germline V gene are MGHRA and YSYEKL. Sequencing was performed on PBMCs. This TCR was sampled from a man aged 40-55 years in good health and CMV-seropositive. The V call is TRBV4-1, the J call TRBJ1-5; TRBD1 might be the D (6 bases). The CDR3 DNA follows: TGCGCCAGCAGCCAAGATGGGGGCAGGGCACAGCCCCAGCATTTT. This codes for CASSQDGGRAQPQHF.